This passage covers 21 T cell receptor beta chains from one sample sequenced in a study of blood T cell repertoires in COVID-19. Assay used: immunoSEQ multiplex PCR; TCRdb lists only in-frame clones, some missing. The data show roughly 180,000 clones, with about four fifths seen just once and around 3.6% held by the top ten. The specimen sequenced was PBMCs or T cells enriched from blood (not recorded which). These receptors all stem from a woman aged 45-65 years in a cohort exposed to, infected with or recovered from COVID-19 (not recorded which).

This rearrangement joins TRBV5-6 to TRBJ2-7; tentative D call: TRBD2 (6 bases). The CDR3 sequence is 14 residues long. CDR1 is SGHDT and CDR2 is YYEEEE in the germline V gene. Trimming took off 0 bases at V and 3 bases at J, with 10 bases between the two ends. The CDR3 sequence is CASSLGGVFYEQYF. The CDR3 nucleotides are TGTGCCAGCAGCTTGGGCGGGGTATTCTACGAGCAGTACTTC.

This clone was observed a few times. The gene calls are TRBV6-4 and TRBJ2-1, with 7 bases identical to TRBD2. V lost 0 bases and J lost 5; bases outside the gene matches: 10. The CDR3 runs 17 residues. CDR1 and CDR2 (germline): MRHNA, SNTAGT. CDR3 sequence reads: CASSDSPGGSPHNEQFF. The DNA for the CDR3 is TGTGCCAGCAGTGACTCTCCTGGCGGGAGTCCCCACAATGAGCAGTTCTTC.

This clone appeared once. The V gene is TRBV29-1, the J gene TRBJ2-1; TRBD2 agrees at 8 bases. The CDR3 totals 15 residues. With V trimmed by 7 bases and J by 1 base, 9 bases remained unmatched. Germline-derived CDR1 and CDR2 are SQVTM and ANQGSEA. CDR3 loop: CSGLGGLGSYNEQFF. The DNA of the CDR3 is TGCAGCGGCCTCGGGGGACTAGGTTCCTACAATGAGCAGTTCTTC.

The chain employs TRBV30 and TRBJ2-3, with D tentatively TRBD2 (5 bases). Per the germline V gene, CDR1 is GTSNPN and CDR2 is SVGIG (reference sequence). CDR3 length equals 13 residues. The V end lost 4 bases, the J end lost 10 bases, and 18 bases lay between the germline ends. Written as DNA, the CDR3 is TGTGCCTGGACCGGGTCGGGGATAAGGGCGCAGTATTTT. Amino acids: CAWTGSGIRAQYF. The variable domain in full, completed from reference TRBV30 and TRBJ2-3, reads SQTIHQWPATLVQPVGSPLSLECTVEGTSNPNLYWYRQAAGRGLQLLFYSVGIGQISSEVPQNLSASRPQDRQFILSSKKLLLSDSGFYLCAWTGSGIRAQYFGPGTRLTVL.

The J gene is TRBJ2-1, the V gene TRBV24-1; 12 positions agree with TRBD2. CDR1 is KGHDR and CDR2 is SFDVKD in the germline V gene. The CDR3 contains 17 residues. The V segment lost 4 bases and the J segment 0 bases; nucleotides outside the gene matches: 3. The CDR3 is CATSERLAGDSYNEQFF. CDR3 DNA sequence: TGTGCCACCAGTGAAAGACTAGCGGGGGACTCCTACAATGAGCAGTTCTTC.

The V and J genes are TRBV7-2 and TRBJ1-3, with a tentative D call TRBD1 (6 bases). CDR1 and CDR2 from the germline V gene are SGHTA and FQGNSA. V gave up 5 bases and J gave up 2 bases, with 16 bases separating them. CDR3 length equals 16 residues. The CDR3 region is CASSQTGLRAGNTIYF. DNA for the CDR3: TGTGCCAGCAGCCAAACAGGGCTCCGGGCTGGAAACACCATATATTTT.

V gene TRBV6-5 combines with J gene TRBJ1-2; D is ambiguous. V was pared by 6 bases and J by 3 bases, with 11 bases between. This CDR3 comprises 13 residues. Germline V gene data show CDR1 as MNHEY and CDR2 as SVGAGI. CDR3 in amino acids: CASRRDTHYGYTF. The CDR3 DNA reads TGTGCCAGCAGACGTGACACCCACTATGGCTACACCTTC.

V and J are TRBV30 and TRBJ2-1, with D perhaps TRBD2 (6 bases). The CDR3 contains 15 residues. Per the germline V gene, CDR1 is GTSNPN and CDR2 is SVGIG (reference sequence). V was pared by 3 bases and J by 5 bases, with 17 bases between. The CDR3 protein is CAWSPRRGRNNEQFF. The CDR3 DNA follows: TGTGCCTGGAGCCCACGGAGGGGCCGCAACAATGAGCAGTTCTTC.

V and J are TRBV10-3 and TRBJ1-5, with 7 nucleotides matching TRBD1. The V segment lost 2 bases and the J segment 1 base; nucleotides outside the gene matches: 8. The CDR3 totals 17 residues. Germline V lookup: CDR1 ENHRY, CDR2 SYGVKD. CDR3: CAISEKEGASSNQPQHF. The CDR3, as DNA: TGTGCCATCAGTGAGAAGGAGGGGGCATCAAGCAATCAGCCCCAGCATTTT.

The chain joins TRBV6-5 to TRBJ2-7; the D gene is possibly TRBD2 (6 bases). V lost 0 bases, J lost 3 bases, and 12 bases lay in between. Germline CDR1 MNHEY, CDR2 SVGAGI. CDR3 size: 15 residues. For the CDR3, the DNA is TGTGCCAGCAGTTACTCGATGGAGGGGAGCTACGAGCAGTACTTC. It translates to CASSYSMEGSYEQYF.

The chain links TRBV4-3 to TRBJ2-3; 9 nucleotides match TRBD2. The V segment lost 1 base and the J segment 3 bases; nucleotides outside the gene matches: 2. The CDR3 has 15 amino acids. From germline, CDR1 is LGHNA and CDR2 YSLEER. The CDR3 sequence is CASSQVLAGTDTQYF. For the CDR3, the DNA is TGCGCCAGCAGCCAAGTGCTAGCGGGGACAGATACGCAGTATTTT.

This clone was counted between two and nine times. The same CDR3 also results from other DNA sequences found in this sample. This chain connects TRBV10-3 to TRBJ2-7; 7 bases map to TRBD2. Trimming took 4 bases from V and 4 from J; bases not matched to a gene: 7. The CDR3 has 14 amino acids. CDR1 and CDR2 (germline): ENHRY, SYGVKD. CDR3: CAISVAGVSYEQYF. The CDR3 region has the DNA TGTGCCATCAGTGTGGCGGGAGTTTCTTACGAGCAGTACTTC.

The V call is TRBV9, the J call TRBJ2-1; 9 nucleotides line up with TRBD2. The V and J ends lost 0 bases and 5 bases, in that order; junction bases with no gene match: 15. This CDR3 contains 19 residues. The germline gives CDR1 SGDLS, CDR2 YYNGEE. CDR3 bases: TGTGCCAGCAGCGTAGCTAAGGCGGGAGGGCTCGTCGGCCACAATGAGCAGTTCTTC. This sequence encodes CASSVAKAGGLVGHNEQFF.

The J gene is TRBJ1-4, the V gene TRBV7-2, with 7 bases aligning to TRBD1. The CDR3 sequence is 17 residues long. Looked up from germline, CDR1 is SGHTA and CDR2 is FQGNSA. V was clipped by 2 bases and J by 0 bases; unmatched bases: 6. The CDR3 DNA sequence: TGTGCCAGCAGCTTATATGCCAGGGGGACAACTAATGAAAAACTGTTTTTT. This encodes CASSLYARGTTNEKLFF.

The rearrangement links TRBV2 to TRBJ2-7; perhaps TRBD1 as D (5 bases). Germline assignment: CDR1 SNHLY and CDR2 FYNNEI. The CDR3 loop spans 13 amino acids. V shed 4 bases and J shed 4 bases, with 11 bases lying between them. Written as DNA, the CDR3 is TGTGCCAGCAGTGTAACCAGGGATTACGAGCAGTACTTC. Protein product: CASSVTRDYEQYF.

CDR3: CASSPHQSTDTQYF. The CDR3 nucleotides are TGTGCCAGCAGTCCCCACCAGAGCACAGATACGCAGTATTTT. J is TRBJ2-3 and V is TRBV11-3; D remains ambiguous. Germline V gives CDR1 SGHNT, CDR2 YENEEA. V gave up 6 bases and J gave up 0 bases, with 10 bases separating them. The CDR3 is 14 amino acids.

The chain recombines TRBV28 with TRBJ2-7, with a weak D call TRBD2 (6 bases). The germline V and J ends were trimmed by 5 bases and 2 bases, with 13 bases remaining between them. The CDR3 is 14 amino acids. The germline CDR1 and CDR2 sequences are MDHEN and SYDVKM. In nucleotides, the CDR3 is TGTGCCAGCAGTGTAGGTGCGGGGCCCTACGAGCAGTACTTC. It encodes CASSVGAGPYEQYF.

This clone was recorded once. CDR3 sequence (DNA): TGTGCCATCAGTATCGAGAGCTATGGCTACACCTTC. It specifies CAISIESYGYTF. This chain links TRBV10-3 with TRBJ1-2; D is unresolved. The V and J ends lost 5 bases and 4 bases respectively, with 8 bases between them. The germline CDR1 and CDR2 sequences are ENHRY and SYGVKD. The CDR3 covers 12 residues.

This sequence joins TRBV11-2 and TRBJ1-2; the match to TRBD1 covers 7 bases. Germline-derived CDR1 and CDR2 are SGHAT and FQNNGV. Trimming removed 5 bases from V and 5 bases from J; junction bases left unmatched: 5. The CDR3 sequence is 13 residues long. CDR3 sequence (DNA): TGTGCCAGCAGCCAAGGGACAGAGTATGGCTACACCTTC. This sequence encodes CASSQGTEYGYTF.

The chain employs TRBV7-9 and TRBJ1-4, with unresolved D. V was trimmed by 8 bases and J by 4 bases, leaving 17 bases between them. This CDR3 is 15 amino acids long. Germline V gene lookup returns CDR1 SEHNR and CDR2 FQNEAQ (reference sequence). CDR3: CASVGGSKINEKLFF. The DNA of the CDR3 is TGTGCCAGCGTCGGCGGGAGCAAGATTAATGAAAAACTGTTTTTT.

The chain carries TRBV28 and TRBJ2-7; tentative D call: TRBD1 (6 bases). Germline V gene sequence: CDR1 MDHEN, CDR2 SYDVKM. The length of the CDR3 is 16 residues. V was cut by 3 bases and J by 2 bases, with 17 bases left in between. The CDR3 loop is CASSFPPRGQAYEQYF. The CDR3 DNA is TGTGCCAGCAGTTTCCCCCCCAGGGGACAAGCCTACGAGCAGTACTTC.